The present entry profiles one T cell receptor beta chain with its context. Its antigen is as yet unknown. Sampling times: baseline, cycle 4 day 1, cycle 7 day 1. V was pared by 5 bases and J by 2 bases, with 1 base between. CDR3 size: 10 residues. The germline gives CDR1 MNHEY, CDR2 SMNVEV (reference sequence). These data belong to a study of OX40 agonist ivuxolimab in advanced cancers. Study at large: Participants, about 83% male, averaged roughly 60 years of age, ranging from roughly 23 to 80. Whole-study results and caveats: Partial responders treated at 0.1-3.0 mg/kg exhibited clonal expansion among the lowest measured. Clonal expansion was seen in CD4+ and CD8+ blood T cells by week 6 at 0.1 to 3.0 mg/kg.

Data came from immunoSEQ multiplex PCR; TCRdb stores just in-frame clones and leaves some out. The table lists about 69,000 clones, 90% of them singletons. This clonotype originated in an adult with an advanced solid tumor such as melanoma, head and neck, liver or kidney cancer. Sample: CD4+ or CD8+ T cells sorted from blood, taken in a trial of the OX40 agonist ivuxolimab. The chain is built from TRBV27 and TRBJ2-7; D unresolved. CDR3 coding DNA: TGTGCCAGCAGTCCCTACGAGCAGTACTTC. Its translation: CASSPYEQYF.